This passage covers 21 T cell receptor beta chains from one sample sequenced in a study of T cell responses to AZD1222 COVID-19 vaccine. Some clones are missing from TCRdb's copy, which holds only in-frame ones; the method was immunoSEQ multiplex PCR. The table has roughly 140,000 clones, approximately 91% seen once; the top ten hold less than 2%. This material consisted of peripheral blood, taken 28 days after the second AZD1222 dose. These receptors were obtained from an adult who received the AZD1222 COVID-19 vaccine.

This CDR3 reads CASSSPARSEQFF. For the CDR3, the DNA is TGTGCCAGCAGCTCGCCCGCCCGTTCCGAGCAGTTCTTC. J is TRBJ2-1 and V is TRBV11-1; unclear D gene. V lost 4 bases to trimming and J lost 10 bases, with 14 bases between them. Germline V gene lookup returns CDR1 SGHAT and CDR2 FQDESV (reference sequence). The CDR3 runs to 13 residues. The complete variable domain, with remaining parts taken from reference TRBV11-1 and TRBJ2-1, reads EAEVAQSPRYKITEKSQAVAFWCDPISGHATLYWYRQILGQGPELLVQFQDESVVDDSQLPKDRFSAERLKGVDSTLKIQPAELGDSAMYLCASSSPARSEQFFGPGTRLTVL.

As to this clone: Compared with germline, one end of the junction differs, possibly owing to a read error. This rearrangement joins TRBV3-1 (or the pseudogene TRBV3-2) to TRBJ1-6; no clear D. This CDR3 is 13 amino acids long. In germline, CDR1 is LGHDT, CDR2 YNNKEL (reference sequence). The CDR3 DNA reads TGTGCCAGCAGCCAAGATCCTAACCGTCCATCTCGATTT. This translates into CASSQDPNRPSRF.

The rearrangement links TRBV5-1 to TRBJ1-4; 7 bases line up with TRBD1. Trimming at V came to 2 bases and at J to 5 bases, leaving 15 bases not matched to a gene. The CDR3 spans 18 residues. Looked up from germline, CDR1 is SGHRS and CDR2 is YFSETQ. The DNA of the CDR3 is TGCGCCAGCAGCTTTGGTAAAGGGGGCAGTTTAGGGAATGAAAAACTGTTTTTT. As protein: CASSFGKGGSLGNEKLFF.

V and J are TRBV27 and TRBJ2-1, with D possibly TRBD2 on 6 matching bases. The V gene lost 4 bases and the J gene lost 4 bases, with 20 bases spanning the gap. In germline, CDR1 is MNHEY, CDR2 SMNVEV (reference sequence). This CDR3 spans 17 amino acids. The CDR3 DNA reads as TGTGCCAGCAGTTCCCCCCTTGGGGGAGGTAAATACAATGAGCAGTTCTTC. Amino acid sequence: CASSSPLGGGKYNEQFF.

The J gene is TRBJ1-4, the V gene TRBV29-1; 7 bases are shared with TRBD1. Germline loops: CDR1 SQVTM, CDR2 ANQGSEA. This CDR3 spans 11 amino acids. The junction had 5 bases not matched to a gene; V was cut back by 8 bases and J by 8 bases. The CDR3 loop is CSFRGEEKLFF. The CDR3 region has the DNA TGCAGCTTCAGGGGGGAGGAAAAACTGTTTTTT.

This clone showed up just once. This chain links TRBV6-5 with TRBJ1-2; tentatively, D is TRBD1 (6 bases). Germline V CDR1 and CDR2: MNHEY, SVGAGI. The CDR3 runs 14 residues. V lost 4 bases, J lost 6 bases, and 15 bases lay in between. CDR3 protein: CASSSRGGANGYTF. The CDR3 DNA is TGTGCCAGCAGTTCCCGTGGGGGGGCAAATGGCTACACCTTC.

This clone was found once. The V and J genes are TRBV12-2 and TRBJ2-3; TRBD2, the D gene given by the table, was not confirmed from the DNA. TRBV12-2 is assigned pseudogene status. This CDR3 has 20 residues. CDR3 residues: CASPRLDPPLSGSWADTQYF. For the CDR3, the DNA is TGTGCAAGCCCTCGCTTAGACCCCCCTCTTAGCGGGAGTTGGGCAGATACGCAGTATTTT.

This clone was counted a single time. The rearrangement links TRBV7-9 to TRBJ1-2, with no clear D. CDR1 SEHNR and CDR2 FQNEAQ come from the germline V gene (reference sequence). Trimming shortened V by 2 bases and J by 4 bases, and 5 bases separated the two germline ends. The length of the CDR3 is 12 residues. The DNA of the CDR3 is TGTGCCAGCAGCTTAAACGGCTATGGCTACACCTTC. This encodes CASSLNGYGYTF.

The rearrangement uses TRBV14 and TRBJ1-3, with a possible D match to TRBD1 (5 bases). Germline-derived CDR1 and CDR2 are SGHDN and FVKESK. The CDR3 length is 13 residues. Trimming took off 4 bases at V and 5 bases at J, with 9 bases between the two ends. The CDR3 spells CASSPGLRNTIYF. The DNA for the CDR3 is TGTGCCAGCAGCCCGGGACTTAGAAACACCATATATTTT.

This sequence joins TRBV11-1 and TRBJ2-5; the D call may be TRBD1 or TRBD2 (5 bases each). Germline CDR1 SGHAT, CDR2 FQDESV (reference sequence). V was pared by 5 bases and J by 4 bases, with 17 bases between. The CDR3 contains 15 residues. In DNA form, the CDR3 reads TGTGCCAGCAGCACGGGACCGAGGAAAGGAGAGACCCAGTACTTC. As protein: CASSTGPRKGETQYF.

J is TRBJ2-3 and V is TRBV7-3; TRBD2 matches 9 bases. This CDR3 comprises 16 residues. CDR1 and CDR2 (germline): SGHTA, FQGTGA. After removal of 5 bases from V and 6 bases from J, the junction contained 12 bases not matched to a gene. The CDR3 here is CASSKRAGGISDTQYF. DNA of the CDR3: TGTGCCAGCAGCAAACGAGCGGGGGGAATCTCGGATACGCAGTATTTT.

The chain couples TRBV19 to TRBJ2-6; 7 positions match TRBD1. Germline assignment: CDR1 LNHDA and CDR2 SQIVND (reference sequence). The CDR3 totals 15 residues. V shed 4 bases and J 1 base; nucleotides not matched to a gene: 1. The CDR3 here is CASSTGGSGANVLTF. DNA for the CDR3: TGTGCCAGTAGTACAGGGGGATCTGGGGCCAACGTCCTGACTTTC.

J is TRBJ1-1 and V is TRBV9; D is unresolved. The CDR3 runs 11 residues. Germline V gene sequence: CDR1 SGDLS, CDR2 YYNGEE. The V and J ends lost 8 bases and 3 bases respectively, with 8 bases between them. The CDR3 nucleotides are TGTGCCAGGGTGTGGGACACTGAAGCTTTCTTT. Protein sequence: CARVWDTEAFF.

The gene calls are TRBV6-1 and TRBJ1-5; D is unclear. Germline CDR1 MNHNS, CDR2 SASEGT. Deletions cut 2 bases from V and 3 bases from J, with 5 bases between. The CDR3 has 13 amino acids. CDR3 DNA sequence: TGTGCCAGCAGTGAACGGAACAATCAGCCCCAGCATTTT. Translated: CASSERNNQPQHF.

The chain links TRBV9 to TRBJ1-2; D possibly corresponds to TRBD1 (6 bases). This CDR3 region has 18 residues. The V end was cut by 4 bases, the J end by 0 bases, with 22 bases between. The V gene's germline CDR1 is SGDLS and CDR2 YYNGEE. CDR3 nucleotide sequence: TGTGCCAGCAGCCTCGGGCAGGGGATAGGGGGTACTAACTATGGCTACACCTTC. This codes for CASSLGQGIGGTNYGYTF.

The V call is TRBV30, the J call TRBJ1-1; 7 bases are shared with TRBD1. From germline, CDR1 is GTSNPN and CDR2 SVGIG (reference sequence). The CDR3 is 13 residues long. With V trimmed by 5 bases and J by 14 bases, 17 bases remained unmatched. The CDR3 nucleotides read TGTGCCTGGTGCCGTCAAGGGGGCACCGAATCCTTCTTT. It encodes CAWCRQGGTESFF.

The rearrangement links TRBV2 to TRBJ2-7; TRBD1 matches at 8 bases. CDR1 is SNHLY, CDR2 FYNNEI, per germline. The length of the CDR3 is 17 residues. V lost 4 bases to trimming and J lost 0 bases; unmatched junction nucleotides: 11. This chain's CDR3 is CASSGQYTDRASYEQYF. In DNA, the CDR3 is TGTGCCAGCAGTGGCCAATATACGGACAGGGCCTCCTACGAGCAGTACTTC.

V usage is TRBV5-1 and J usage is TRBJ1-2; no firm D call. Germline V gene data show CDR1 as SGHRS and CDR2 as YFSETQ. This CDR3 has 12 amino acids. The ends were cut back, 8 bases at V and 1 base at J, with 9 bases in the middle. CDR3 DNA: TGCGCCAGTCGGACTGATAACTATGGCTACACCTTC. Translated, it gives CASRTDNYGYTF.

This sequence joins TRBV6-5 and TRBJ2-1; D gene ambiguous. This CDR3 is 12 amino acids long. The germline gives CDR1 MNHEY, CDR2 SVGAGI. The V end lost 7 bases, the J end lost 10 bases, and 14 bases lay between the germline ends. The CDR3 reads CASNPSQWEQFF. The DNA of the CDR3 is TGTGCCAGCAATCCCTCACAGTGGGAGCAGTTCTTC.

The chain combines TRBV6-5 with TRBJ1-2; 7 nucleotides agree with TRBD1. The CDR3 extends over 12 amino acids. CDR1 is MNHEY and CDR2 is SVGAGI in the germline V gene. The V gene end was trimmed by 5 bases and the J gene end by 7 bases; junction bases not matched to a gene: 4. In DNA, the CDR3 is TGTGCCAGCAGTACAGGGGTGGGTGGCTACACCTTC. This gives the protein CASSTGVGGYTF.

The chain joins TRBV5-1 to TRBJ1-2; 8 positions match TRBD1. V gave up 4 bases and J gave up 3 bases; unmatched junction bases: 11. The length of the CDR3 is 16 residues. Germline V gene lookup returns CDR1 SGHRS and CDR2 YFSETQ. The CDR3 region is CASSTGTGGAYYGYTF. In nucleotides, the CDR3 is TGCGCCAGCAGCACCGGGACAGGTGGGGCCTACTATGGCTACACCTTC.